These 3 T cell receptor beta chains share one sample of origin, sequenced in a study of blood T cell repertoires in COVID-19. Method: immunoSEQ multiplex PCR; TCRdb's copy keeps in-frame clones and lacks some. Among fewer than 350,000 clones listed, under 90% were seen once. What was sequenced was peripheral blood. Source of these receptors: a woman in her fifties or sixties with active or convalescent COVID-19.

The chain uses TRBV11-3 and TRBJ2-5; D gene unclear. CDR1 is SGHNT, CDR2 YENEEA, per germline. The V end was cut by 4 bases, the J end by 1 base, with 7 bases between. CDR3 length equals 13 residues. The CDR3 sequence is CASSWAGQETQYF. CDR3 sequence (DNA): TGTGCCAGCAGCTGGGCTGGCCAAGAGACCCAGTACTTC.

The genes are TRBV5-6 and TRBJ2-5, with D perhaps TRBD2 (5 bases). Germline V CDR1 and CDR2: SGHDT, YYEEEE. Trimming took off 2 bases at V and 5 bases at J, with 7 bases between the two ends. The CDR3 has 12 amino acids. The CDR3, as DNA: TGTGCCAGCAGCTTTCAGCGGGAGACCCAGTACTTC. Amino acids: CASSFQRETQYF.

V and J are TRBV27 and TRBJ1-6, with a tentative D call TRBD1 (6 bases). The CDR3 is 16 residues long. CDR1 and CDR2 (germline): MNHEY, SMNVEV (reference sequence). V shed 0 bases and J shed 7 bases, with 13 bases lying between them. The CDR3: CASSLSPGQWNSPLHF. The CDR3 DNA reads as TGTGCCAGCAGTTTATCACCGGGACAATGGAATTCACCCCTCCACTTT.